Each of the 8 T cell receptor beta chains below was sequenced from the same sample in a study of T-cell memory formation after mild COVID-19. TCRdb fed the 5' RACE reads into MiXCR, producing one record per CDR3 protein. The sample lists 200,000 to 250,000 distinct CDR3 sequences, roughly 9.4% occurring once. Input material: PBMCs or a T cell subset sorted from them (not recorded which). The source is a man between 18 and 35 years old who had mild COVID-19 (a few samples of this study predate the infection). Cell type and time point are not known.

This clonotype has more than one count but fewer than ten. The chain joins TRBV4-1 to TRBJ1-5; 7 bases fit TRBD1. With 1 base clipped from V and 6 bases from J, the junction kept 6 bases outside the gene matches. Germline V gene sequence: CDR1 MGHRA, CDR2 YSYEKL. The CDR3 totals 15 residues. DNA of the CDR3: TGCGCCAGCAGCCAAGGTCAGGGGGGTTTTCAGCCCCAGCATTTT. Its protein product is CASSQGQGGFQPQHF.

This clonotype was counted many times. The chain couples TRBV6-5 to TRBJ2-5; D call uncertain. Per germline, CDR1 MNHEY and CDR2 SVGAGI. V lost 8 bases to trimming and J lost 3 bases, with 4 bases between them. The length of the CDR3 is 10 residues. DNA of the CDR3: TGTGCCAGCCGTAAAGAGACCCAGTACTTC. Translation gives CASRKETQYF.

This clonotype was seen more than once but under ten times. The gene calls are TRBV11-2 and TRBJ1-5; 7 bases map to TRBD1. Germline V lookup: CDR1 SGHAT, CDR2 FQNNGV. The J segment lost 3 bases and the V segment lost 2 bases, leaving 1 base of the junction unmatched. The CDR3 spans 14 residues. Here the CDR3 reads CASSLRGPNQPQHF. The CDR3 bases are TGTGCCAGCAGCTTAAGGGGGCCCAATCAGCCCCAGCATTTT.

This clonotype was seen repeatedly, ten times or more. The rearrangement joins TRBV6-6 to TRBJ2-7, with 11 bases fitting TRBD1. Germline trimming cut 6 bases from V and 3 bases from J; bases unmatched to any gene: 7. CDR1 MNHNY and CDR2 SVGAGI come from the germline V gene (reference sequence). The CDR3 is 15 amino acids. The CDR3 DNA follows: TGTGCCAGCAGGCCCGGACAGGGGGCCTACTACGAGCAGTACGTC. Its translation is CASRPGQGAYYEQYV.

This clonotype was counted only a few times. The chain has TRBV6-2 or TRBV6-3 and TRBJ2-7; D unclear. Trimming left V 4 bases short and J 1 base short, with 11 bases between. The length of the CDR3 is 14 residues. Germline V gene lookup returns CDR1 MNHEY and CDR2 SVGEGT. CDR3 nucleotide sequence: TGTGCCAGCAGTTCCGTCCGTAGGTCCTACGAGCAGTACTTC. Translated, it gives CASSSVRRSYEQYF.

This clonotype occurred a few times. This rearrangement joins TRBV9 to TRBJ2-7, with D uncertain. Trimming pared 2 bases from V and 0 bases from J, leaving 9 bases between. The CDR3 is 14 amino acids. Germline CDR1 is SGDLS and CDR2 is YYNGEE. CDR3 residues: CASSVDGYSYEQYF. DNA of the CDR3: TGTGCCAGCAGCGTGGACGGCTACTCCTACGAGCAGTACTTC.

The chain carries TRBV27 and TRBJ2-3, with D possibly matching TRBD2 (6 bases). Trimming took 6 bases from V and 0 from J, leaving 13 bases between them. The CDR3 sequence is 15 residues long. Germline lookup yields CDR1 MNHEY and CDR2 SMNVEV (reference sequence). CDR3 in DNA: TGTGCCAGCAGAGAAGGAGGGATCAGCACAGATACGCAGTATTTT. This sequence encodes CASREGGISTDTQYF.

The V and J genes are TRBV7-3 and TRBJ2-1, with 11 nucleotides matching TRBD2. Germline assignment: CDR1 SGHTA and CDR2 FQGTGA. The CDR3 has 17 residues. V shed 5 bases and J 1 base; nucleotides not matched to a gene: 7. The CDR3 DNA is TGTGCCAGCAGCCCGAGGGGACTAGCGGATTCCTACAATGAGCAGTTCTTC. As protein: CASSPRGLADSYNEQFF. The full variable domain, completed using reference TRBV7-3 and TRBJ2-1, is GAGVSQTPSNKVTEKGKYVELRCDPISGHTALYWYRQSLGQGPEFLIYFQGTGAADDSGLPNDRFFAVRPEGSVSTLKIQRTERGDSAVYLCASSPRGLADSYNEQFFGPGTRLTVL.